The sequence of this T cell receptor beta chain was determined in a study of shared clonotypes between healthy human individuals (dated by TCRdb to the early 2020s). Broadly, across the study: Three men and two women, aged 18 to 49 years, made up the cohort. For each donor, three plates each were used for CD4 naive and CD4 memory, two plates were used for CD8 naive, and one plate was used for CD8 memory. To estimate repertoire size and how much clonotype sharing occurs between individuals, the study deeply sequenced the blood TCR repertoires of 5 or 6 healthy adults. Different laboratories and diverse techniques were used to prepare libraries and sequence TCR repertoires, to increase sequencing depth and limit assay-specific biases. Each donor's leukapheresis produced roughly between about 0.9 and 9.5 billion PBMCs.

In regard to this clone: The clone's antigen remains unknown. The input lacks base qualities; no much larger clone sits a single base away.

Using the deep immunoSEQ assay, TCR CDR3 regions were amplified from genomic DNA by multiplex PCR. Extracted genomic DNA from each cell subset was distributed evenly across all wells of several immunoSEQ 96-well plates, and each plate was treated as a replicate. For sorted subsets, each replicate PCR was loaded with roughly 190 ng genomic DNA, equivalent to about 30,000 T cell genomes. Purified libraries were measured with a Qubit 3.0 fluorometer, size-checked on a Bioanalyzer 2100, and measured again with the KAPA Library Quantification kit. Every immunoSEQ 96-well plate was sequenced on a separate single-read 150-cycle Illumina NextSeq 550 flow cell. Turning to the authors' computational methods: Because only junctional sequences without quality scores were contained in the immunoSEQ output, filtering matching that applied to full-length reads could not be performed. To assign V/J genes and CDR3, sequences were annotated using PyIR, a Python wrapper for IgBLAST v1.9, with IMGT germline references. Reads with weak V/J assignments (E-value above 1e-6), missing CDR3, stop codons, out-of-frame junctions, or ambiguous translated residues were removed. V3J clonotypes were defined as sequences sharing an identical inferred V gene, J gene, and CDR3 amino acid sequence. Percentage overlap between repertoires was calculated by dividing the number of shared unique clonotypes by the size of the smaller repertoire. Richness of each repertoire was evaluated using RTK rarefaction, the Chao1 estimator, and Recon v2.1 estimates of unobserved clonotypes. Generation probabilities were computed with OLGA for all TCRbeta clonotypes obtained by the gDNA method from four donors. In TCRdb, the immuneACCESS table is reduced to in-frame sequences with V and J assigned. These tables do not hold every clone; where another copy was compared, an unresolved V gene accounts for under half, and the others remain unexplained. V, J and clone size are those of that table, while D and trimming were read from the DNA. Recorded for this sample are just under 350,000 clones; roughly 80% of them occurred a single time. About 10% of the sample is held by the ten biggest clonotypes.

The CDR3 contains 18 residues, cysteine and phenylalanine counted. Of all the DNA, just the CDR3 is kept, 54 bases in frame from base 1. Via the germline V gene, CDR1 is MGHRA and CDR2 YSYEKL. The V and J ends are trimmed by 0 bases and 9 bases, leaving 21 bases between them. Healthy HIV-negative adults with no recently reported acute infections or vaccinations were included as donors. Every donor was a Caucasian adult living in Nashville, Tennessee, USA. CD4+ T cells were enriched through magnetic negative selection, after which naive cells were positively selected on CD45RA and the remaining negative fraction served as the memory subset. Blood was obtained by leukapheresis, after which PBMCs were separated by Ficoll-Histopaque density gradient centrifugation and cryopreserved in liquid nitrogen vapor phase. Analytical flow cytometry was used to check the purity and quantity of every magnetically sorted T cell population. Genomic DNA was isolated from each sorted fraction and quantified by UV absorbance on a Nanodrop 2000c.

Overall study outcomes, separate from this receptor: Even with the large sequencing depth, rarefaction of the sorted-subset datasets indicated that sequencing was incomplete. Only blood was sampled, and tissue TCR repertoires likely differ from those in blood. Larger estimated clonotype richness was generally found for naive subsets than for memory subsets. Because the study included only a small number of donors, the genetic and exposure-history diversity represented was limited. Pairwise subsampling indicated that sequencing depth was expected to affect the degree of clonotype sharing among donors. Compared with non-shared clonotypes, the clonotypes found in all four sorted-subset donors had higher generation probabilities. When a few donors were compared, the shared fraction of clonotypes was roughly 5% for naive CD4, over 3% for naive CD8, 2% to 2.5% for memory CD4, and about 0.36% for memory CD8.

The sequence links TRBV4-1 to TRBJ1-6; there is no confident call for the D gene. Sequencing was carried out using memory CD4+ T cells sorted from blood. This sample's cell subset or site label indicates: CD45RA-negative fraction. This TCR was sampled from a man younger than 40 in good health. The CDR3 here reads CASSQEGSFFARSSPLHF. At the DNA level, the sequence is TGCGCCAGCAGCCAAGAGGGCAGCTTTTTTGCCCGTTCTTCACCCCTCCACTTT.